The T cell receptor (beta chain) under discussion was sequenced for a study of response to subunit inactivated influenza vaccine. General study findings and limits: With each seasonal influenza vaccination, the authors suggested, few new T cells are recruited.

Details on this clonotype: What it recognizes is unknown.

Each CDR3 protein gets one entry after TCRdb re-called the RT-PCR reads with MiXCR. This table holds about 160,000 distinct CDR3 sequences, roughly 11% found once. Trimming took 2 bases from V and 8 from J, leaving 10 bases between them. The CDR3 contains 12 residues. Germline-derived CDR1 and CDR2 are SGHVS and FQNEAQ. The TCR was taken from a man aged 50-59 years who received an inactivated influenza vaccine. The chain has TRBV7-8 and TRBJ2-7; no clear D. Sequenced material: non-naive T cells sorted from PBMCs, taken more than 35 days after vaccination. The CDR3 bases are TGTGCCAGCAGCTTAAACGGGTTGCAGCAGTACTTC. This translates into CASSLNGLQQYF.